A single sample gave rise to the 18 T cell receptor beta chains below, sequenced in a study of blood T cells in healthy people across ages. Then a second PCR, running roughly 7 to 11 cycles, was carried out with a sample-barcoded 5' primer and a J-beta primer mix. MiXCR, applied by TCRdb to the 5' RACE reads, yields one record per CDR3 protein. The sample lists roughly 1,300,000 distinct CDR3 sequences; around 59% were seen once. Sample: blood. These receptors were obtained from a man aged 18 to 35 in good health.

The CDR3 DNA is TGTGCCAGCAGCCATGGACAGGGGGCCTCCACCTCCCTATACAATGAGCAGTTCTTC. Its protein is CASSHGQGASTSLYNEQFF. The chain links TRBV7-9 to TRBJ2-1, with TRBD1 matching over 11 bases. Trimming removed 5 bases from V and 4 bases from J; junction bases left unmatched: 16. The V gene's germline CDR1 is SEHNR and CDR2 FQNEAQ (reference sequence). The CDR3 has 19 residues. Using reference TRBV7-9 and TRBJ2-1 for the parts outside the CDR3, the full variable domain is DTGVSQNPRHKITKRGQNVTFRCDPISEHNRLYWYRQTLGQGPEFLTYFQNEAQLEKSRLLSDRFSAERPKGSFSTLEIQRTEQGDSAMYLCASSHGQGASTSLYNEQFFGPGTRLTVL.

The rearrangement links TRBV4-1 to TRBJ2-3; D might be TRBD2 (5 bases). The CDR3 is 15 amino acids. Germline V lookup: CDR1 MGHRA, CDR2 YSYEKL. Trimming took 4 bases from V and 0 from J, leaving 11 bases between them. CDR3 DNA: TGCGCCAGCAGCCGGGGAGCGCTAAGCACAGATACGCAGTATTTT. This gives the protein CASSRGALSTDTQYF.

The CDR3 is CASSPPGREKTQYF. The CDR3 DNA sequence: TGTGCCAGCAGCCCCCCGGGCAGGGAGAAGACCCAGTACTTC. The rearrangement links TRBV7-9 to TRBJ2-5; D tentatively fits TRBD1 or TRBD2 (5 bases each). The CDR3 is 14 residues long. Trimming removed 5 bases at V and 6 bases at J, with 16 bases between. CDR1 is SEHNR and CDR2 is FQNEAQ in the germline V gene (reference sequence).

The chain carries TRBV27 and TRBJ2-7; TRBD1 aligns across 7 bases. Germline V gene data show CDR1 as MNHEY and CDR2 as SMNVEV (reference sequence). The CDR3 totals 15 residues. V was pared by 5 bases and J by 4 bases, with 11 bases of the junction left unmatched. Here the CDR3 DNA reads TGTGCCAGCAGTCCTCTGACAGGGACACTTTACGAGCAGTACTTC. Translating it yields CASSPLTGTLYEQYF.

This clonotype occurred a few times. The V and J genes are TRBV6-5 and TRBJ1-4; the D gene is possibly TRBD1 (6 bases). The V end was cut by 3 bases, the J end by 7 bases, with 15 bases between. The CDR3 runs 15 residues. The germline V gene has CDR1 MNHEY and CDR2 SVGAGI. In DNA form, the CDR3 reads TGTGCCAGCAGTTATGGGAGTGGGGGCGGTGAAAAACTGTTTTTT. Translated, it gives CASSYGSGGGEKLFF.

This clonotype was recorded only once. CDR3 sequence: CSAEWTSGIQYF. In nucleotides, the CDR3 is TGCAGTGCTGAATGGACTAGCGGGATTCAGTACTTC. This rearrangement joins TRBV20-1 to TRBJ2-4; 11 nucleotides agree with TRBD2. Germline CDR1 reads DFQATT; CDR2 reads SNEGSKA (reference sequence). This CDR3 comprises 12 residues. The V gene end was trimmed by 5 bases and the J gene end by 10 bases; junction bases not matched to a gene: 4.

For this clonotype: Because the CDR3 is missing its conserved closing phenylalanine or tryptophan, this is likely a read error. This rearrangement joins TRBV20-1 to TRBJ2-6; D possibly uses TRBD1 or TRBD2 (6 bases each). Looked up from germline, CDR1 is DFQATT and CDR2 is SNEGSKA (reference sequence). The V end lost 3 bases, the J end lost 6 bases, and 9 bases lay between the germline ends. This CDR3 comprises 13 residues. The CDR3 sequence: CSAREGEANVLTL. The CDR3 DNA is TGCAGTGCTAGGGAGGGGGAGGCCAACGTCCTGACTTTA.

In the case of this clonotype: At one boundary the junction diverges from the germline segment, which might be a read error. This sequence joins TRBV27 and TRBJ1-2; D ambiguous. The germline V gene has CDR1 MNHEY and CDR2 SMNVEV (reference sequence). This CDR3 is built from 11 residues. CDR3 in DNA: TGTACCAGCGGGAAGAACTATGGCTACACCTTC. Its protein product is CTSGKNYGYTF.

In its sample, this clonotype was seen once. This chain connects TRBV4-1 to TRBJ2-7; D may be TRBD1 (6 bases). V dropped 4 bases and J dropped 5 bases, with 18 bases sitting between them. The CDR3 is made up of 15 amino acids. In germline, CDR1 is MGHRA, CDR2 YSYEKL. This CDR3 is CASSRQTGLLDEQYF. The CDR3 nucleotides are TGCGCCAGCAGCCGCCAAACAGGGCTGCTCGACGAGCAGTACTTC.

The chain uses TRBV4-3 and TRBJ1-3; D remains ambiguous. The germline gives CDR1 LGHNA, CDR2 YSLEER. The CDR3 sequence is 16 residues long. V was cut by 1 base and J by 1 base, with 11 bases left in between. In nucleotides, the CDR3 is TGCGCCAGCAGCCAAGGGGTGCGGGTATCTGGAAACACCATATATTTT. It yields the protein CASSQGVRVSGNTIYF.

The sample holds a few counts of this clonotype. The V and J genes are TRBV20-1 and TRBJ2-1, with TRBD2 matching over 9 bases. Germline values: CDR1 DFQATT, CDR2 SNEGSKA (reference sequence). This CDR3 has 15 residues. V lost 2 bases and J lost 3; bases outside the gene matches: 5. As DNA, the CDR3 is TGCAGTGCTAGACCTAGCGGGACGGACTACAATGAGCAGTTCTTC. The encoded protein is CSARPSGTDYNEQFF.

V gene TRBV6-2 or TRBV6-3 combines with J gene TRBJ2-3; TRBD2 aligns across 9 bases. The CDR3 consists of 19 residues. V was clipped by 5 bases and J by 3 bases; unmatched bases: 18. The V gene's germline CDR1 is MNHEY and CDR2 SVGEGT. CDR3 in DNA: TGTGCCAGCAGTGCCCTGGAAGCGGGGGGTCAGCAATGGACAGATACGCAGTATTTT. Protein sequence: CASSALEAGGQQWTDTQYF.

This clonotype was detected only a few times. The V gene is TRBV29-1, the J gene TRBJ2-4, with TRBD2 matching 12 bases. With the DNA end fitting TRBJ2-7 better, the J assignment may be wrong. This CDR3 has 13 residues. Germline V gene data show CDR1 as SQVTM and CDR2 as ANQGSEA. The CDR3 here is CSVQLAGGYEQYF. In nucleotides, the CDR3 is TGCAGCGTTCAACTAGCGGGAGGTTACGAGCAGTACTTC.

The genes are TRBV3-1 and TRBJ2-5, with 11 bases that match TRBD2. Per the germline V gene, CDR1 is LGHDT and CDR2 is YNNKEL (reference sequence). The CDR3 has 16 residues. V shed 4 bases and J 3 bases; nucleotides not matched to a gene: 7. Written as DNA, the CDR3 is TGTGCCAGCAGCCCAGGGGGACTAGCGGCAAAAGAGACCCAGTACTTC. Translating gives CASSPGGLAAKETQYF.

V usage is TRBV10-2 and J usage is TRBJ1-6; TRBD1 agrees at 7 bases. With V trimmed by 8 bases and J by 0 bases, 7 bases remained unmatched. CDR1 WSHSY and CDR2 SAAADI come from the germline V gene. The CDR3 covers 16 residues. The CDR3 sequence: CASWDRLSSYNSPLHF. CDR3 nucleotides: TGCGCCAGCTGGGACAGACTTTCCTCCTATAATTCACCCCTCCACTTT.

V usage is TRBV25-1 and J usage is TRBJ2-3; D unclear. The CDR3 covers 13 residues. Germline CDR1 reads MGHDK; CDR2 reads SYGVNS. V shed 5 bases and J shed 8 bases, with 14 bases lying between them. CDR3 amino acids: CASSSRTVGTQYF. CDR3 bases: TGTGCCAGCAGTTCTAGGACGGTTGGTACGCAGTATTTT.

This chain uses TRBV29-1 with TRBJ2-5; 7 bases agree with TRBD2. Looked up from germline, CDR1 is SQVTM and CDR2 is ANQGSEA. The CDR3 contains 16 residues. The V and J ends lost 4 bases and 3 bases, in that order; junction bases with no gene match: 14. In DNA, the CDR3 is TGCAGCGTTGGGGGGGGTGGTGGGACTGACGAAGAGACCCAGTACTTC. Its translation is CSVGGGGGTDEETQYF. Full variable domain (missing parts from reference TRBV29-1 and TRBJ2-5): SAVISQKPSRDICQRGTSLTIQCQVDSQVTMMFWYRQQPGQSLTLIATANQGSEATYESGFVIDKFPISRPNLTFSTLTVSNMSPEDSSIYLCSVGGGGGTDEETQYFGPGTRLLVL.

This clonotype was counted ten times or more. The chain uses TRBV2 and TRBJ2-1; no clear D. Looked up from germline, CDR1 is SNHLY and CDR2 is FYNNEI. V gave up 4 bases and J gave up 3 bases, with 7 bases separating them. The CDR3 is 13 amino acids. The CDR3 protein is CASSAQIYNEQFF. For the CDR3, the DNA is TGTGCCAGCAGTGCGCAGATCTACAATGAGCAGTTCTTC.